The clone carrying this T cell receptor (beta chain) was detected a few times. Its cognate antigen is unknown. There are 15 residues in the CDR3. Germline V gene data show CDR1 as MDHEN and CDR2 as SYDVKM. V was pared by 5 bases and J by 1 base, with 8 bases of the junction left unmatched. These data come from a study of T cells after yellow fever vaccination. A single record per CDR3 protein comes from TCRdb applying MiXCR to the 5' RACE reads. This table has a few hundred thousand distinct CDR3 sequences, around an eighth appearing once. Study-wide results and limits: Repertoires sorted by FACS could include abundant clonotypes that are contaminants from the bulk population.

V gene TRBV28 combines with J gene TRBJ2-7; 7 positions match TRBD1. Source: CD4+ T cells sorted from PBMCs, taken 15 days after the yellow fever booster vaccination. This clonotype originated in a man aged 18 to 29 who received the YFV17D yellow fever vaccine. The CDR3 DNA reads TGTGCCAGCAGTCCCAGGGGGAGCCTTTCCTACGAGCAGTACGTC. It yields the protein CASSPRGSLSYEQYV.